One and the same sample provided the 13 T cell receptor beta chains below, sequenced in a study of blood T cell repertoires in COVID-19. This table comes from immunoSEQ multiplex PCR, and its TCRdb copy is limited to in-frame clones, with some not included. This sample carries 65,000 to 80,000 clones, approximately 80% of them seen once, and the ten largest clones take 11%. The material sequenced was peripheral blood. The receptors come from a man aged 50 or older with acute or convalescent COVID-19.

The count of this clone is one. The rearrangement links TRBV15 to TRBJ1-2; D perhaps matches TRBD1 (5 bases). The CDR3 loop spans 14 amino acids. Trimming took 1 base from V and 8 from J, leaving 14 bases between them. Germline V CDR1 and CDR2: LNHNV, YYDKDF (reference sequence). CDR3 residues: CATSRVAGLEGYTF. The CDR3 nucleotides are TGTGCCACCAGCAGAGTAGCAGGGTTGGAGGGCTACACCTTC.

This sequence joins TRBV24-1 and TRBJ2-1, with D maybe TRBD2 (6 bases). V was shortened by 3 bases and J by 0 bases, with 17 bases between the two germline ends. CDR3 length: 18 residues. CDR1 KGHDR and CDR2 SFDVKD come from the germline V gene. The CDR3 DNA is TGTGCCACCAGTGATCCAAAGCCTAGCGAGAGCTCCTACAATGAGCAGTTCTTC. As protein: CATSDPKPSESSYNEQFF.

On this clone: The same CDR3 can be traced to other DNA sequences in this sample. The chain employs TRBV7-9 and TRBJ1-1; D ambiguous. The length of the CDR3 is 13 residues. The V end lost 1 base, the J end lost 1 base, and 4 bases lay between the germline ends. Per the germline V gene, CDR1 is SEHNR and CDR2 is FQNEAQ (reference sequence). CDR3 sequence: CASSLGQNTEAFF. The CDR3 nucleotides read TGTGCCAGCAGCTTAGGGCAGAACACTGAAGCTTTCTTT.

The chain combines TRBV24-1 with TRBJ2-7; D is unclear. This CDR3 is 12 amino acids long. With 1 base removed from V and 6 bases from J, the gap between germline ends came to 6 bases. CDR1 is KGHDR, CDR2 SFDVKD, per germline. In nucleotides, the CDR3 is TGTGCCACCAGTGATTTTCCCAGCGAGCAGTACTTC. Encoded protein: CATSDFPSEQYF.

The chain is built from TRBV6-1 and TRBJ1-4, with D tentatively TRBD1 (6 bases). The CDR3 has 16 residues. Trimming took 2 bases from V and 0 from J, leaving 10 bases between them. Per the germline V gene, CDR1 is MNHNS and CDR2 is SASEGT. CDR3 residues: CASSERWGPTNEKLFF. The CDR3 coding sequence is TGTGCCAGCAGTGAAAGGTGGGGGCCAACTAATGAAAAACTGTTTTTT.

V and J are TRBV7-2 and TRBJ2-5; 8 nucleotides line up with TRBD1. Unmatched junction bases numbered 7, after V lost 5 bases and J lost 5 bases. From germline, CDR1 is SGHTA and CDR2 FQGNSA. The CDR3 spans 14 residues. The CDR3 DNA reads TGTGCCAGCAGCCCAGACAGGGGTCCCGAGACCCAGTACTTC. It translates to CASSPDRGPETQYF.

The CDR3 nucleotides read TGTGCCAGCAGCTTGGACACCTATAATTCACCCCTCCACTTT. This gives the protein CASSLDTYNSPLHF. V is TRBV7-2 and J is TRBJ1-6; tentatively, D is TRBD1 (5 bases). CDR3 size: 14 residues. The germline V gene has CDR1 SGHTA and CDR2 FQGNSA. V was pared by 3 bases and J by 2 bases, with 5 bases between.

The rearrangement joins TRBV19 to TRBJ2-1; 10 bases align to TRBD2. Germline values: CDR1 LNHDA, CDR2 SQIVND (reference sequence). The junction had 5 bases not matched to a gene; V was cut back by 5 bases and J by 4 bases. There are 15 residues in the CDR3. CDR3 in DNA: TGTGCCAGTAGTGAAACTAGCGGGGTATACAATGAGCAGTTCTTC. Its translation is CASSETSGVYNEQFF.

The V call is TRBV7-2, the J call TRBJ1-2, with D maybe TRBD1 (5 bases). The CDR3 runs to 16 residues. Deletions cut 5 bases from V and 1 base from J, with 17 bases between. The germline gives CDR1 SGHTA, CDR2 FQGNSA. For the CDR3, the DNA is TGTGCCAGCAGCAAGACGGGGGGACGGATTAACTATGGCTACACCTTC. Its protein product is CASSKTGGRINYGYTF.

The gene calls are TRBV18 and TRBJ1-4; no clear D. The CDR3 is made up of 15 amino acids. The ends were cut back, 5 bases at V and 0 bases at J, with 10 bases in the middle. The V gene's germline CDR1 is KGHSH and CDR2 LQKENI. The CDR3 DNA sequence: TGTGCCAGCTCAACTTTTTTTGCAACTAATGAAAAACTGTTTTTT. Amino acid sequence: CASSTFFATNEKLFF.

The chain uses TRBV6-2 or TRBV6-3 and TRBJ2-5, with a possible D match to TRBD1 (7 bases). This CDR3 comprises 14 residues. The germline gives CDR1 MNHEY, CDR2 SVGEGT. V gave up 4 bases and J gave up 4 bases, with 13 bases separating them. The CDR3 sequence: CASSSGTAGETQYF. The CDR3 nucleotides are TGTGCCAGCAGTTCCGGGACAGCGGGAGAGACCCAGTACTTC.

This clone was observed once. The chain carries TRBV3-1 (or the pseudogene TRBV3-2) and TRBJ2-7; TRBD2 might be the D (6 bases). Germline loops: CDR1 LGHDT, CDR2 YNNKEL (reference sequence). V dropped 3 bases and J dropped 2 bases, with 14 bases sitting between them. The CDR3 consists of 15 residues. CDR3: CASSQGEALPYEQYF. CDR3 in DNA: TGTGCCAGCAGCCAGGGGGAGGCTCTACCCTACGAGCAGTACTTC.

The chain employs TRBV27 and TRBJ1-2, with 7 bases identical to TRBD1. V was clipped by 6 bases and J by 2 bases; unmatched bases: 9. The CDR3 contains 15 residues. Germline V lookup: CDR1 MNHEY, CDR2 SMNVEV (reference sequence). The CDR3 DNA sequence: TGTGCCAGCAGCCGAGGGGGCGGGACCAACTATGGCTACACCTTC. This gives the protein CASSRGGGTNYGYTF.